These 19 T cell receptor beta chains were sequenced from one sample in a study of cytotoxic CD8 clonotypes in ibrutinib-treated CLL. Profiling relied on immunoSEQ multiplex PCR, and the TCRdb table lists in-frame clones only, not all of them. The sample shows 250,000 to 350,000 clones, more than 70% of them seen only once. This sample comprised PBMCs, obtained at disease progression, from a patient treated with ibrutinib. The receptor set was obtained from a human donor with chronic lymphocytic leukemia.

The chain carries TRBV18 and TRBJ1-1, with D unresolved. Trimming took off 2 bases at V and 2 bases at J, with 12 bases between the two ends. The CDR3 length is 15 residues. From germline, CDR1 is KGHSH and CDR2 LQKENI. CDR3 protein: CASSPLPGENTEAFF. CDR3 in DNA: TGTGCCAGCTCACCATTGCCGGGCGAAAACACTGAAGCTTTCTTT. Variable domain in full (rest from reference TRBV18 and TRBJ1-1): NAGVMQNPRHLVRRRGQEARLRCSPMKGHSHVYWYRQLPEEGLKFMVYLQKENIIDESGMPKERFSAEFPKEGPSILRIQQVVRGDSAAYFCASSPLPGENTEAFFGQGTRLTVV.

The chain links TRBV6-5 to TRBJ2-3; 9 nucleotides match TRBD2. The CDR3 extends over 16 amino acids. Unmatched junction bases numbered 8, after V lost 4 bases and J lost 3 bases. Germline-derived CDR1 and CDR2 are MNHEY and SVGAGI. CDR3 in amino acids: CASSLIAGVVTDTQYF. For the CDR3, the DNA is TGTGCCAGCAGTTTAATAGCGGGAGTCGTGACAGATACGCAGTATTTT.

The V and J genes are TRBV2 and TRBJ2-3; TRBD2 matches at 10 bases. The V gene's germline CDR1 is SNHLY and CDR2 FYNNEI. J gave up 3 bases and V 1 base, and 4 bases lay outside the gene matches. There are 16 residues in the CDR3. For the CDR3, the DNA is TGTGCCAGCAGTGAAGAGGATAGCGGGGGGACAGATACGCAGTATTTT. Encoded protein: CASSEEDSGGTDTQYF.

The gene calls are TRBV5-5 and TRBJ2-7; D call uncertain. The germline CDR1 and CDR2 sequences are SGHKS and YYEKEE (reference sequence). Trimming removed 2 bases from V and 3 bases from J, with 3 bases in between. There are 11 residues in the CDR3. CDR3 region: CASSFLYEQYF. The CDR3 DNA reads TGTGCCAGCAGCTTTCTCTACGAGCAGTACTTC.

There are a few counts of this clone. The chain combines TRBV13 with TRBJ2-5; 7 bases fit TRBD1. Germline V gene data show CDR1 as PRHDT and CDR2 as FYEKMQ (reference sequence). V shed 3 bases and J 5 bases; nucleotides not matched to a gene: 3. CDR3 length equals 13 residues. CDR3 coding DNA: TGTGCCAGCAGCTTTAGAGGGGGCGAGACCCAGTACTTC. Its protein is CASSFRGGETQYF.

This chain connects TRBV2 to TRBJ2-7; 9 bases match TRBD1. The germline CDR1 and CDR2 sequences are SNHLY and FYNNEI. The CDR3 totals 12 residues. Trimming removed 8 bases from V and 4 bases from J; junction bases left unmatched: 3. CDR3 sequence reads: CASSTGGYEQYF. In DNA form, the CDR3 reads TGTGCCAGCTCGACAGGGGGGTACGAGCAGTACTTC.

The chain combines TRBV7-6 with TRBJ1-3, with TRBD1 as a possible D gene (5 bases). There are 15 residues in the CDR3. Per germline, CDR1 SGHVS and CDR2 FNYEAQ. V was clipped by 0 bases and J by 6 bases, with 12 bases between them. The CDR3 nucleotides read TGTGCCAGCAGCTTAGCAGGGGCACGAGAAAACACCATATATTTT. As protein: CASSLAGARENTIYF.

V and J are TRBV29-1 and TRBJ2-3; D is unresolved. Trimming cost V 1 base and J 0 bases, with 5 bases left between them. Germline V gives CDR1 SQVTM, CDR2 ANQGSEA. The CDR3 consists of 13 residues. The CDR3: CSVEVLSTDTQYF. The CDR3 nucleotides are TGCAGCGTTGAAGTCCTGAGCACAGATACGCAGTATTTT.

V and J are TRBV4-1 and TRBJ2-1, with D perhaps TRBD1 (6 bases). Germline-derived CDR1 and CDR2 are MGHRA and YSYEKL. The CDR3 is 15 amino acids. Deletions cut 3 bases from V and 0 bases from J, with 9 bases between. The CDR3 sequence: CASSQGASSYNEQFF. CDR3 bases: TGCGCCAGCAGCCAGGGGGCGAGCTCCTACAATGAGCAGTTCTTC.

The gene calls are TRBV13 and TRBJ1-1; tentatively, D is TRBD1 (6 bases). The CDR3 consists of 17 residues. The germline gives CDR1 PRHDT, CDR2 FYEKMQ (reference sequence). The germline V and J ends were trimmed by 5 bases and 1 base, with 20 bases remaining between them. The CDR3 reads CASSPTQSRGSNTEAFF. The CDR3 DNA reads as TGTGCCAGCAGCCCAACGCAGAGCAGGGGCTCGAACACTGAAGCTTTCTTT.

The chain carries TRBV2 and TRBJ2-1; 7 positions match TRBD1. The germline V gene has CDR1 SNHLY and CDR2 FYNNEI. The CDR3 runs 16 residues. Germline trimming cut 10 bases from V and 5 bases from J; bases unmatched to any gene: 17. The CDR3 region has the DNA TGTGCCATCCCTTATCCAGACAGGGTTAGGAACAATGAGCAGTTCTTC. Translating gives CAIPYPDRVRNNEQFF.

The V and J genes are TRBV28 and TRBJ2-2; D gene ambiguous. Trimming cost V 4 bases and J 3 bases, with 9 bases left between them. This CDR3 is 14 amino acids long. CDR1 is MDHEN, CDR2 SYDVKM, per germline. The CDR3 DNA reads TGTGCCAGCAGTTCAAAAGGGCACACCGGGGAGCTGTTTTTT. Translating gives CASSSKGHTGELFF.

V gene TRBV29-1 combines with J gene TRBJ1-3, with D unclear. This CDR3 spans 11 amino acids. Germline CDR1 is SQVTM and CDR2 is ANQGSEA. The V end lost 8 bases, the J end lost 0 bases, and 5 bases lay between the germline ends. CDR3 sequence reads: CSLISGNTIYF. The CDR3 DNA reads as TGCAGCCTCATCTCTGGAAACACCATATATTTT.

The V and J genes are TRBV9 and TRBJ1-2; 10 bases map to TRBD1. Germline V gene lookup returns CDR1 SGDLS and CDR2 YYNGEE. With 4 bases clipped from V and 4 bases from J, the junction kept 7 bases outside the gene matches. The CDR3 length is 15 residues. The CDR3 bases are TGTGCCAGCAGCCCGGCGGGACAGGGGCGCTATGGCTACACCTTC. Protein: CASSPAGQGRYGYTF. Drawing the rest from reference TRBV9 and TRBJ1-2, the complete variable domain is DSGVTQTPKHLITATGQRVTLRCSPRSGDLSVYWYQQSLDQGLQFLIQYYNGEERAKGNILERFSAQQFPDLHSELNLSSLELGDSALYFCASSPAGQGRYGYTFGSGTRLTVV.

The V gene is TRBV27, the J gene TRBJ1-2; 7 nucleotides line up with TRBD1. There are 13 residues in the CDR3. Germline CDR1 MNHEY, CDR2 SMNVEV (reference sequence). The V and J ends lost 5 bases and 3 bases, in that order; junction bases with no gene match: 3. In DNA form, the CDR3 reads TGTGCCAGCAGTCCAACAGGGGACTATGGCTACACCTTC. This codes for CASSPTGDYGYTF.

This clone was detected only once. The chain employs TRBV29-1 and TRBJ2-3, with TRBD1 identical over 9 bases. Germline lookup yields CDR1 SQVTM and CDR2 ANQGSEA. With 7 bases clipped from V and 6 bases from J, the junction kept 8 bases outside the gene matches. This CDR3 is 13 amino acids long. The CDR3 region has the DNA TGCAGCGGGGATACAGGGGGCGCGGATACGCAGTATTTT. This codes for CSGDTGGADTQYF.

This chain links TRBV9 with TRBJ1-1; 7 bases are shared with TRBD1. V trimming: 3 bases; J trimming: 0 bases; junction bases outside the gene matches: 5. This CDR3 has 15 amino acids. Germline CDR1 SGDLS, CDR2 YYNGEE. CDR3 region: CASSAGGDMNTEAFF. CDR3 bases: TGTGCCAGCAGCGCAGGGGGGGACATGAACACTGAAGCTTTCTTT.

This clone was counted between two and nine times. V is TRBV18 and J is TRBJ1-5; 7 nucleotides line up with TRBD1. The length of the CDR3 is 16 residues. The germline gives CDR1 KGHSH, CDR2 LQKENI. V shed 3 bases and J 7 bases; nucleotides not matched to a gene: 12. CDR3: CASSPADRVSGQPQHF. The CDR3 coding sequence is TGTGCCAGCTCACCGGCCGACAGGGTATCGGGACAGCCCCAGCATTTT.

This clone occurred a few times. V gene TRBV11-2 combines with J gene TRBJ1-6; no clear D gene. V dropped 0 bases and J dropped 8 bases, with 5 bases sitting between them. The CDR3 loop spans 13 amino acids. CDR1 SGHAT and CDR2 FQNNGV come from the germline V gene. The CDR3 DNA sequence: TGTGCCAGCAGCTTAGATTGGTATTCACCCCTCCACTTT. Translation gives CASSLDWYSPLHF.